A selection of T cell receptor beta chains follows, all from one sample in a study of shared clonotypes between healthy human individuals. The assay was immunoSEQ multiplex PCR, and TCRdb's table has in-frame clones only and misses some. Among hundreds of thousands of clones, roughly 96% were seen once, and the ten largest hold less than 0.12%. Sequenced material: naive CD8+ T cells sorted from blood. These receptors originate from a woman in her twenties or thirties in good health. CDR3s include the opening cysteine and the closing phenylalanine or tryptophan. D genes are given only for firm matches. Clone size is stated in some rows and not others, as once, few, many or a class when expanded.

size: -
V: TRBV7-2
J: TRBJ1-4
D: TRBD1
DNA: TGTGCCAGCAGCTTATCCGGGACAGCGGAAGAAAAACTGTTTTTT
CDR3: CASSLSGTAEEKLFF

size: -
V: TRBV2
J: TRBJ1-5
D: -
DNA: TGTGCCAGCAGCGGGACCCCAGGTAGCAATCAGCCCCAGCATTTT
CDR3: CASSGTPGSNQPQHF

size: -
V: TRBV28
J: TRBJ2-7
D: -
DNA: TGTGCCAGCAGCCCAAGTTCCTACGAGCAGTACTTC
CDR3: CASSPSSYEQYF

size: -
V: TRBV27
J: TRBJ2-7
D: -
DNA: TGTGCCAGCAGTTTATCGGGCTTGAACGAGCAGTACTTC
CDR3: CASSLSGLNEQYF

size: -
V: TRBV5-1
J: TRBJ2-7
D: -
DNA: TGCGCCAGCAGCTTGGCCCAGGGTAGCGCCTCCTACGAGCAGTACTTC
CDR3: CASSLAQGSASYEQYF

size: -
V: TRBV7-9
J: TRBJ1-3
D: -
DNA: TGTGCCAGCAGCTTACACAAATTATCTGGAAACACCATATATTTT
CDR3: CASSLHKLSGNTIYF

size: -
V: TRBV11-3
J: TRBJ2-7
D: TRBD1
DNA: TGTGCCAGCAGCTCTTGGGACAGAGAATACGAGCAGTACTTC
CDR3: CASSSWDREYEQYF

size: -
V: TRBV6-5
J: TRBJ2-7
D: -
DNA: TGTGCCAGCAGTTACTCAGGGGGTACCTACGAGCAGTACTTC
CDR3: CASSYSGGTYEQYF

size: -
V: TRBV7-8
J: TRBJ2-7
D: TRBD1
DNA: TGTGCCAGCAAGCTCGCGGCGGGACAGGGCTACGAGCAGTACTTC
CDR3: CASKLAAGQGYEQYF

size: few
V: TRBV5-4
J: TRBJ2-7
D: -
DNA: TGTGCCAGCAGCTCCGGGCCGGGCGAGCAGTACTTC
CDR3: CASSSGPGEQYF

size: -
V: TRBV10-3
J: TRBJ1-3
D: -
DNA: TGTGCCATCAGCAGACAGGTCTCGAGCTCTGGAAACACCATATATTTT
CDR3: CAISRQVSSSGNTIYF

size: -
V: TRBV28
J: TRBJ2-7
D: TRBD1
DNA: TGTGCCATCAAACTCCGGACAGGGTTCGACGAGCAGTACTTC
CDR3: CAIKLRTGFDEQYF

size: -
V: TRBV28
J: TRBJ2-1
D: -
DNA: TGTGCCAGCAGTCCAACCGGGACCCCCACCTACAATGAGCAGTTCTTC
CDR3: CASSPTGTPTYNEQFF

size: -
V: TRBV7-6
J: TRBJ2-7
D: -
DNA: TGTGCCAGCAGCTTAGGGGGATCTAGTGTCTACGAGCAGTACTTC
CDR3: CASSLGGSSVYEQYF

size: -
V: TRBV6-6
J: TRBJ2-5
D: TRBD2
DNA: TGTGCCAGCAACTCAGCGGGAGCATTCTCTGAGACCCAGTACTTC
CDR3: CASNSAGAFSETQYF

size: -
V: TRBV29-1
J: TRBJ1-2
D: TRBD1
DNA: TGCAGCGTTGAGAACGGACAGGGGGCCTATGGCTACACCTTC
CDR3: CSVENGQGAYGYTF

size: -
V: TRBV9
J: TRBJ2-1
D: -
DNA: TGTGCCAGCAGCGTAGGCAGGGGCGGGATTGAGGGTGGGCAGTTCTTC
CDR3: CASSVGRGGIEGGQFF

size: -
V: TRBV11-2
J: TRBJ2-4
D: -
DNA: TGTGCCAGCACCCAAGAAGGCGACCTAAACATTCAGTACTTC
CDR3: CASTQEGDLNIQYF

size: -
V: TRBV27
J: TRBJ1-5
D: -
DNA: TGTGCCAGCGGGCTCAATCAGCCCCAGCATTTT
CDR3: CASGLNQPQHF

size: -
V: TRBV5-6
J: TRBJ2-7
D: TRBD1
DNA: TGTGCCAGCAGCTTGGCCGGGACAGAGATGGAGCAGTACTTC
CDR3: CASSLAGTEMEQYF

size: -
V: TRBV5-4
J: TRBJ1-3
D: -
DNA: TGTGCCACGGGGAAAAGCGGAAACACCATATATTTT
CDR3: CATGKSGNTIYF

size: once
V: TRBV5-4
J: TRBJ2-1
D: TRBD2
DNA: TGTGCCAGCGGGTATCGCGGGAGTCCTCCTAAGGAGCAGTTCTTC
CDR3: CASGYRGSPPKEQFF

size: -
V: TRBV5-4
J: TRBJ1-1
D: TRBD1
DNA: TGTGCCAGCAGCCCGGGGACAGGGTCTTACACTGAAGCTTTCTTT
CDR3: CASSPGTGSYTEAFF

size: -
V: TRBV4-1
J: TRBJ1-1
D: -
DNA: TGCGCCAGCAGCCAGTGGCGGAGGGGCACTGAAGCTTTCTTT
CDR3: CASSQWRRGTEAFF

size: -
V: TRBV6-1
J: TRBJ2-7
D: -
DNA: TGTGCCAGCAGTGAAAAGTTGAGCGAGCAGTACTTC
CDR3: CASSEKLSEQYF

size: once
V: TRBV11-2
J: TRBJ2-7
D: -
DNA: TGTGCCAGCAGCCACGGAATCTCCTACGAGCAGTACTTC
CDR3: CASSHGISYEQYF

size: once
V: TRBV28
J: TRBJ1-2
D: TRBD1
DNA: TGTGCCAGCAGGGTGGGGACAGGGGGAGGCTACACCTTC
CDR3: CASRVGTGGGYTF

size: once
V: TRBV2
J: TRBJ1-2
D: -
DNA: TGTGCCAGCAGTACTATGGGCACCTTC
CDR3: CASSTMGTF

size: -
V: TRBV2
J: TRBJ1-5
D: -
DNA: TGTGCCAGCAGCCCAGAACACGGCAATCAGCCCCAGCATTTT
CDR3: CASSPEHGNQPQHF

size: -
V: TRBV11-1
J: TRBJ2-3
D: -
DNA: TGTGCCAGCAGCTTAGGCGTCGGGACCCACACAGATACGCAGTATTTT
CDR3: CASSLGVGTHTDTQYF

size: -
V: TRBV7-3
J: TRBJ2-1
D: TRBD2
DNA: TGTGCCAGCAGCCCACAACTAGCGGGCAACTACAATGAGCAGTTCTTC
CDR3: CASSPQLAGNYNEQFF

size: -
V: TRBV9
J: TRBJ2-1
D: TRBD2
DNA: TGTGCCAGCAGTGGTATAACTAGCGGGATTCTCAATGAGCAGTTCTTC
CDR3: CASSGITSGILNEQFF

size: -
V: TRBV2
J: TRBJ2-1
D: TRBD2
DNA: TGTGCCAGCAGTGAGGGACTAGCCGATTACTCCTACAATGAGCAGTTCTTC
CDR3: CASSEGLADYSYNEQFF

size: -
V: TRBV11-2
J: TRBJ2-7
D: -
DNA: TGTGCCAGCAGCTTGGCTAGCGCCTCCTACGAGCAGTACTTC
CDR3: CASSLASASYEQYF

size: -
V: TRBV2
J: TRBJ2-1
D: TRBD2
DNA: TGTGCCAGCAGAGAGGGACAGCTTAGACTAGCGGGAAGCTTTTACAATGAGCAGTTCTTC
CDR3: CASREGQLRLAGSFYNEQFF

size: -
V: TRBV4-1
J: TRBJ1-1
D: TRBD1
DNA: TGCGCCAGCAGCCAGACAGGGGTAATGAACACTGAAGCTTTCTTT
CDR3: CASSQTGVMNTEAFF

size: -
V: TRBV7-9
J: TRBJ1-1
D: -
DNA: TGTGCCAGCGGGTCCCCCCTGAACACTGAAGCTTTCTTT
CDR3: CASGSPLNTEAFF

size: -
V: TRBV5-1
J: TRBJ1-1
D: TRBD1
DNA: TGCGCCAGCAGCACGGGACAGGGAATGAACACTGAAGCTTTCTTT
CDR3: CASSTGQGMNTEAFF

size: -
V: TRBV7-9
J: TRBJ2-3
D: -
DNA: TGTGCCAGCAGCTTTGGGGATACGCAGTATTTT
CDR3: CASSFGDTQYF

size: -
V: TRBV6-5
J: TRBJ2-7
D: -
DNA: TGTGCCAGCAGTGCACAGGGTTACGAGCAGTACTTC
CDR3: CASSAQGYEQYF

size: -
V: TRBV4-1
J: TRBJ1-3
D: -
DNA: TGCGCCAGCAGCCAAGATGGGCAGAACTCTGGAAACACCATATATTTT
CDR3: CASSQDGQNSGNTIYF

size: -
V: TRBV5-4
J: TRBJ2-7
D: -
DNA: TGTGCCAGCAGCTTGTCGGGGACCAGCTACGAGCAGTACTTC
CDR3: CASSLSGTSYEQYF

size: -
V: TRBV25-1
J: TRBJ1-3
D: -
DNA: TGTGCCAGCAGTGACAGGGTCTCTGGAAACACCATATATTTT
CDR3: CASSDRVSGNTIYF

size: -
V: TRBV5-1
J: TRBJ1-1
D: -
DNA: TGCGCCAGCAGCTTGAGGGAGGGTACTGAAGCTTTCTTT
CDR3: CASSLREGTEAFF

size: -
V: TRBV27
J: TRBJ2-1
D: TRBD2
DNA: TGTGCCAGCAGACCGGGACTAGCGGGGCACAATGAGCAGTTCTTC
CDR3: CASRPGLAGHNEQFF

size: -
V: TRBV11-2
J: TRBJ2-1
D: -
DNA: TGTGCCAGCAGCTACCAGAGCGGAACCTACAATGAGCAGTTCTTC
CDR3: CASSYQSGTYNEQFF

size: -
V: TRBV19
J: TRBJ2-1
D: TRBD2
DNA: TGTGCCAGTAGTCCCCAAGCGGGAGCTTTGCGTGAGCAGTTCTTC
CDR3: CASSPQAGALREQFF

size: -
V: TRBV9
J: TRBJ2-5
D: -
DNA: TGTGCCAGCAGCGTAGACGGTGGGGAAGAGACCCAGTACTTC
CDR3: CASSVDGGEETQYF

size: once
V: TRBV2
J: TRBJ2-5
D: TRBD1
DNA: TGTGCCAGCAGAGCAAGACAGGGCCAAGAGACCCAGTACTTC
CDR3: CASRARQGQETQYF